The 29 T cell receptor beta chains below all came from one sample that was sequenced in a study of blood T cells in healthy people across ages. PCR was performed a second time for roughly 7 to 11 cycles using a sample-barcoded 5' primer and a J-beta primer mix. MiXCR was run by TCRdb on the 5' RACE reads, yielding one entry per CDR3 protein. Seen here are around 1.5 million distinct CDR3 sequences, 55% to 75% observed once, and the top ten hold 5.5% to 8%. Material for sequencing was blood. The receptors stem from a man between 18 and 35 years old in good health.

For this clonotype: At one end, the junction sequence differs from germline, possibly due to a read error. The J gene is TRBJ2-5, the V gene TRBV27; 7 positions match TRBD2. The end of the DNA aligns better with TRBJ2-7, so the J call may be wrong. The CDR3 contains 14 residues. Germline lookup yields CDR1 MNHEY and CDR2 SMNVEV (reference sequence). Here the CDR3 DNA reads TGTGCCAGCAGTTCCGTAGCGGGTTCCTCCGAGCAGTACTTC. It translates to CASSSVAGSSEQYF.

V and J are TRBV20-1 and TRBJ2-7; D unclear. The CDR3 totals 11 residues. V shed 3 bases and J shed 5 bases, with 8 bases lying between them. CDR1 DFQATT and CDR2 SNEGSKA come from the germline V gene (reference sequence). Written as DNA, the CDR3 is TGCAGTGCTAGTCCAGTCGACGAGCAGTACTTC. The encoded protein is CSASPVDEQYF.

The chain combines TRBV6-5 with TRBJ2-6; 8 bases are a match to TRBD1. Germline V lookup: CDR1 MNHEY, CDR2 SVGAGI. CDR3 length equals 18 residues. Trimming cost V 3 bases and J 2 bases; bases outside gene matches: 9. CDR3 residues: CASSYRTGRPPGANVLTF. The CDR3 bases are TGTGCCAGCAGTTATCGGACAGGGCGACCGCCTGGGGCCAACGTCCTGACTTTC.

The chain combines TRBV5-6 with TRBJ1-5; the match to TRBD1 covers 7 bases. CDR1 is SGHDT and CDR2 is YYEEEE in the germline V gene. J was trimmed by 0 bases and V by 2 bases; bases with no gene match: 11. The CDR3 loop spans 18 amino acids. The CDR3 loop reads CASSFRTGFFYSNQPQHF. The CDR3 nucleotides read TGTGCCAGCAGCTTTCGGACAGGATTTTTTTATAGCAATCAGCCCCAGCATTTT.

CDR3 bases: TGCGCCAGCAGCCAAGTGGGGGATATCGAGACCCAGTACTTC. Amino acid sequence: CASSQVGDIETQYF. The chain couples TRBV4-1 to TRBJ2-5, with D perhaps TRBD1 or TRBD2 (5 bases each). Germline CDR1 is MGHRA and CDR2 is YSYEKL. The CDR3 sequence is 14 residues long. The V end was cut by 1 base, the J end by 5 bases, with 11 bases between.

V is TRBV11-2 and J is TRBJ2-4; TRBD1 aligns across 8 bases. The CDR3 extends over 16 amino acids. The germline V gene has CDR1 SGHAT and CDR2 FQNNGV. The ends lost 3 bases at V and 4 bases at J; junction bases unmatched: 8. The chain's CDR3 is CASSLGAGGAKNIQYF. The DNA of the CDR3 is TGTGCCAGCAGCTTGGGGGCAGGGGGCGCGAAAAACATTCAGTACTTC.

The chain has TRBV27 and TRBJ2-1; possible D gene TRBD2, 7 bases. CDR1 and CDR2 from the germline V gene are MNHEY and SMNVEV (reference sequence). The germline V and J ends were trimmed by 7 bases and 8 bases, with 24 bases remaining between them. This CDR3 is 16 amino acids long. The CDR3 here is CASKRGGAGTLDEQFF. DNA of the CDR3: TGTGCCAGCAAACGGGGAGGGGCGGGGACATTGGATGAGCAGTTCTTC.

This clonotype was seen only a few times. This CDR3 reads CASSFGQEPHTQYF. The CDR3 nucleotides are TGTGCCAGCAGTTTTGGACAGGAACCCCATACGCAGTATTTT. The chain recombines TRBV27 with TRBJ2-3, with TRBD1 matching 7 bases. Germline V lookup: CDR1 MNHEY, CDR2 SMNVEV (reference sequence). J lost 7 bases, V lost 3 bases, and 7 bases had no gene match. CDR3 length: 14 residues.

This sequence joins TRBV20-1 and TRBJ1-1; D call uncertain. Per germline, CDR1 DFQATT and CDR2 SNEGSKA (reference sequence). The CDR3 has 13 amino acids. V was pared by 3 bases and J by 1 base, with 9 bases between. CDR3 nucleotide sequence: TGCAGTGCTAGTAAACCGCCGAACACTGAAGCTTTCTTT. Translated: CSASKPPNTEAFF.

V gene TRBV4-1 combines with J gene TRBJ2-4, with TRBD2 identical over 7 bases. The J call may be incorrect, as the DNA end agrees better with TRBJ2-5. This CDR3 is 15 amino acids long. Germline V gives CDR1 MGHRA, CDR2 YSYEKL. CDR3 sequence: CASSQVQRGGETQYF. In DNA form, the CDR3 reads TGCGCCAGCAGCCAAGTCCAGCGGGGTGGGGAGACCCAGTACTTC.

The CDR3 is CATAEQYYGYTF. CDR3 nucleotides: TGTGCTACAGCGGAACAGTACTATGGCTACACCTTC. The gene calls are TRBV28 and TRBJ1-2; D not resolved. This CDR3 has 12 residues. Germline lookup yields CDR1 MDHEN and CDR2 SYDVKM.

The chain employs TRBV5-1 and TRBJ2-1; no definite D call. Trimming removed 7 bases at V and 7 bases at J, with 15 bases between. The germline gives CDR1 SGHRS, CDR2 YFSETQ. This CDR3 comprises 13 residues. CDR3: CASGEAQANEQFF. CDR3 DNA: TGCGCCAGCGGAGAGGCCCAAGCGAATGAGCAGTTCTTC.

V usage is TRBV20-1 and J usage is TRBJ2-7; the D call may be TRBD1 or TRBD2 (7 bases each). CDR3 length: 13 amino acids. V lost 5 bases and J 12 bases, leaving 23 bases between the germline ends. Per germline, CDR1 DFQATT and CDR2 SNEGSKA (reference sequence). Here the CDR3 reads CSASRGDSKKAYF. DNA of the CDR3: TGCAGTGCTTCTCGGGGGGACAGTAAAAAGGCGTACTTC.

This clonotype was detected a few times. The chain is built from TRBV15 and TRBJ2-3; 9 bases are a match to TRBD2. The CDR3 is 17 residues long. The germline V gene encodes CDR1 LNHNV and CDR2 YYDKDF (reference sequence). V lost 0 bases and J lost 3; bases outside the gene matches: 7. Here the CDR3 reads CATSREVSGSVTDTQYF. For the CDR3, the DNA is TGTGCCACCAGCAGAGAGGTTAGCGGGAGTGTTACAGATACGCAGTATTTT. The full variable domain, with the rest looked up from reference TRBV15 and TRBJ2-3, is DAMVIQNPRYQVTQFGKPVTLSCSQTLNHNVMYWYQQKSSQAPKLLFHYYDKDFNNEADTPDNFQSRRPNTSFCFLDIRSPGLGDTAMYLCATSREVSGSVTDTQYFGPGTRLTVL.

This clonotype was picked up a small number of times. The V and J genes are TRBV12-3 or TRBV12-4 and TRBJ2-5; 7 bases are a match to TRBD2. The V and J ends lost 3 bases and 2 bases, in that order; junction bases with no gene match: 6. CDR3 length equals 15 residues. CDR3 sequence (DNA): TGTGCCAGCAGTTTTCGGGGGGTATCGCAAGAGACCCAGTACTTC. As protein: CASSFRGVSQETQYF.

This clonotype was observed a handful of times. The V gene is TRBV29-1, the J gene TRBJ2-7; tentatively, D is TRBD1 (6 bases). The V gene's germline CDR1 is SQVTM and CDR2 ANQGSEA. There are 13 residues in the CDR3. Trimming removed 7 bases from V and 2 bases from J, with 15 bases in between. The CDR3 loop reads CSAQGGATYEQYF. CDR3 nucleotide sequence: TGCAGCGCCCAAGGGGGAGCGACCTACGAGCAGTACTTC.

The chain combines TRBV10-3 with TRBJ2-3; 7 bases are shared with TRBD1. The CDR3 extends over 14 amino acids. V gave up 7 bases and J gave up 3 bases; unmatched junction bases: 7. CDR1 is ENHRY, CDR2 SYGVKD, per germline. The CDR3 coding sequence is TGTGCCATCAAGGGACAGCCCCTAACAGATACGCAGTATTTT. This sequence encodes CAIKGQPLTDTQYF.

The J gene is TRBJ1-2, the V gene TRBV7-8, with 8 bases matching TRBD1. CDR3 length: 15 residues. Germline V gives CDR1 SGHVS, CDR2 FQNEAQ. J gave up 4 bases and V 5 bases, and 9 bases lay outside the gene matches. The CDR3 DNA is TGTGCCAGCAGCGAGACGCAGGGGGCTGGCTATGGCTACACCTTC. Protein sequence: CASSETQGAGYGYTF.

The DNA for the CDR3 is TGTGCCAGCATGAGCGGGAGTAGGGATGAGCAGTTCTTC. Translating it yields CASMSGSRDEQFF. This chain joins TRBV2 and TRBJ2-1; 8 nucleotides align to TRBD2. CDR1 is SNHLY and CDR2 is FYNNEI in the germline V gene. There are 13 residues in the CDR3. The V gene end was trimmed by 7 bases and the J gene end by 8 bases; junction bases not matched to a gene: 7.

The chain has TRBV28 and TRBJ2-7; weak D call: TRBD2 (6 bases). CDR1 is MDHEN and CDR2 is SYDVKM in the germline V gene. The V end lost 3 bases, the J end lost 1 base, and 13 bases lay between the germline ends. The CDR3 loop spans 15 amino acids. The DNA for the CDR3 is TGTGCCAGCAGTTTTAGGGTCGGGAGATCCTACGAGCAGTACTTC. Translation gives CASSFRVGRSYEQYF.

This chain connects TRBV29-1 to TRBJ1-1; D not certain. Trimming pared 5 bases from V and 1 base from J, leaving 14 bases between. Germline values: CDR1 SQVTM, CDR2 ANQGSEA. The CDR3 spans 14 residues. The CDR3 sequence: CSVNTRDSNTEAFF. The CDR3 DNA follows: TGCAGCGTTAATACAAGAGATTCGAACACTGAAGCTTTCTTT. The complete variable domain, with remaining parts taken from reference TRBV29-1 and TRBJ1-1, reads SAVISQKPSRDICQRGTSLTIQCQVDSQVTMMFWYRQQPGQSLTLIATANQGSEATYESGFVIDKFPISRPNLTFSTLTVSNMSPEDSSIYLCSVNTRDSNTEAFFGQGTRLTVV.

The gene calls are TRBV5-1 and TRBJ2-1, with D possibly TRBD1 on 7 matching bases. Germline CDR1 and CDR2: SGHRS and YFSETQ. Between the trimmed V and J ends, which lost 6 bases and 6 bases, there was a span of 16 bases. This CDR3 comprises 14 residues. CDR3 protein: CASTLRGAGNEQFF. The DNA of the CDR3 is TGCGCCAGCACTCTCAGGGGGGCTGGCAATGAGCAGTTCTTC. Full variable domain (remainder filled in from reference TRBV5-1 and TRBJ2-1): KAGVTQTPRYLIKTRGQQVTLSCSPISGHRSVSWYQQTPGQGLQFLFEYFSETQRNKGNFPGRFSGRQFSNSRSEMNVSTLELGDSALYLCASTLRGAGNEQFFGPGTRLTVL.

This clonotype was detected once. The chain employs TRBV7-9 and TRBJ2-1; D unresolved. Germline CDR1 is SEHNR and CDR2 is FQNEAQ (reference sequence). V lost 5 bases to trimming and J lost 7 bases, with 18 bases between them. The CDR3 is 15 amino acids. CDR3 sequence: CASSQSVNAMNEQFF. The CDR3 DNA follows: TGTGCCAGCAGCCAATCCGTGAATGCCATGAATGAGCAGTTCTTC.

This chain joins TRBV3-1 and TRBJ2-2; no firm D call. The CDR3 loop spans 12 amino acids. V lost 6 bases to trimming and J lost 3 bases, with 5 bases between them. Germline CDR1 is LGHDT and CDR2 is YNNKEL (reference sequence). Here the CDR3 DNA reads TGTGCCAGCAGGTTCTACACCGGGGAGCTGTTTTTT. It is translated as CASRFYTGELFF. Looking up the rest from reference TRBV3-1 and TRBJ2-2 gives the full variable domain: DTAVSQTPKYLVTQMGNDKSIKCEQNLGHDTMYWYKQDSKKFLKIMFSYNNKELIINETVPNRFSPKSPDKAHLNLHINSLELGDSAVYFCASRFYTGELFFGEGSRLTVL.

The genes are TRBV27 and TRBJ2-7; 12 bases map to TRBD1. Germline values: CDR1 MNHEY, CDR2 SMNVEV (reference sequence). The CDR3 extends over 16 amino acids. With 2 bases clipped from V and 7 bases from J, the junction kept 9 bases outside the gene matches. In DNA, the CDR3 is TGTGCCAGCAGTTTAAAGGGACAGGGGGCCTACAATGAGCAGTACTTC. This sequence encodes CASSLKGQGAYNEQYF.

This clonotype was found a few times. The gene calls are TRBV4-1 and TRBJ1-4, with D possibly TRBD1 on 6 matching bases. The length of the CDR3 is 15 residues. Between the trimmed V and J ends, which lost 0 bases and 7 bases, there was a span of 12 bases. CDR1 and CDR2 from the germline V gene are MGHRA and YSYEKL. The CDR3 loop reads CASSQDGRGGEKLFF. For the CDR3, the DNA is TGCGCCAGCAGCCAAGACGGCAGGGGAGGTGAAAAACTGTTTTTT.

CDR3 amino acids: CASSLAGTETYEQYF. The CDR3, as DNA: TGCGCCAGCAGCTTGGCCGGGACGGAAACCTACGAGCAGTACTTC. The V and J genes are TRBV5-1 and TRBJ2-7; D may match TRBD1 or TRBD2 (5 bases each). This CDR3 comprises 15 residues. Germline V gene data show CDR1 as SGHRS and CDR2 as YFSETQ. Trimming stripped 0 bases from V and 2 bases from J, with 12 bases between.

This clonotype was recorded a few times. The V gene is TRBV4-3, the J gene TRBJ1-1, with 9 bases aligning to TRBD1. The CDR3 is made up of 17 amino acids. With 2 bases clipped from V and 5 bases from J, the junction kept 12 bases outside the gene matches. Looked up from germline, CDR1 is LGHNA and CDR2 is YSLEER. The CDR3 DNA sequence: TGCGCCAGCAGCCAAATGCTAGCGGGACAGGGAACGACTGAAGCTTTCTTT. Translated, it gives CASSQMLAGQGTTEAFF.

The CDR3 loop is CASSPPVDKRGRWETQYF. As DNA, the CDR3 is TGTGCCAGCAGTCCACCTGTGGACAAAAGGGGCAGGTGGGAGACCCAGTACTTC. V is TRBV12-3 or TRBV12-4 and J is TRBJ2-5; D might be TRBD1 (5 bases). V dropped 5 bases and J dropped 5 bases, with 27 bases sitting between them. CDR3 length: 18 amino acids.